The 30 T cell receptor beta chains below come from one sample, sequenced in a study of blood T cell repertoires in COVID-19. Repertoires were generated with immunoSEQ multiplex PCR, while TCRdb's copy carries only in-frame clones and drops some. Of hundreds of thousands of clones in the sample, roughly 87% were seen once. What was sequenced was peripheral blood. The receptors here all came from a man younger than 30 with COVID-19, enrolled during active disease.

The CDR3 DNA reads TGTGCCAGCAGTCAGGTGAAAGAGACCCAGTACTTC. This codes for CASSQVKETQYF. The chain has TRBV6-5 and TRBJ2-5, with D uncertain. There are 12 residues in the CDR3. Trimming stripped 5 bases from V and 3 bases from J, with 7 bases between. Germline loops: CDR1 MNHEY, CDR2 SVGAGI.

The chain couples TRBV3-1 (or the pseudogene TRBV3-2) to TRBJ1-3; the D gene is possibly TRBD1 (6 bases). Per germline, CDR1 LGHDT and CDR2 YNNKEL (reference sequence). This CDR3 spans 16 amino acids. V lost 7 bases to trimming and J lost 0 bases, with 16 bases between them. The CDR3 nucleotides read TGTGCCAGCACCCCGGACAGTGGGAGCTCTGGAAACACCATATATTTT. It is translated as CASTPDSGSSGNTIYF.

V is TRBV3-1 (or the pseudogene TRBV3-2) and J is TRBJ1-6; no clear D. This CDR3 spans 13 amino acids. Germline lookup yields CDR1 LGHDT and CDR2 YNNKEL (reference sequence). Trimming removed 1 base from V and 7 bases from J, with 5 bases in between. The CDR3 spells CASSQVHNSPLHF. The CDR3 bases are TGTGCCAGCAGCCAAGTACACAATTCACCCCTCCACTTT.

The rearrangement links TRBV4-1 to TRBJ2-1, with 8 bases lining up with TRBD2. The CDR3 extends over 18 amino acids. CDR1 MGHRA and CDR2 YSYEKL come from the germline V gene. The V and J ends lost 1 base and 4 bases, in that order; junction bases with no gene match: 12. The CDR3 DNA sequence: TGCGCCAGCAGCCAAGGAAGAGCGGGGGCCAGAATTTACAATGAGCAGTTCTTC. It translates to CASSQGRAGARIYNEQFF.

The chain combines TRBV3-1 (or the pseudogene TRBV3-2) with TRBJ2-7, with D possibly TRBD1 on 5 matching bases. This CDR3 is 13 amino acids long. V dropped 2 bases and J dropped 5 bases, with 10 bases sitting between them. From germline, CDR1 is LGHDT and CDR2 YNNKEL (reference sequence). This chain's CDR3 is CASSQSGWDEQYF. In DNA form, the CDR3 reads TGTGCCAGCAGCCAATCAGGGTGGGACGAGCAGTACTTC.

The genes are TRBV3-1 (or the pseudogene TRBV3-2) and TRBJ1-2; D gene uncertain. The germline V and J ends were trimmed by 3 bases and 8 bases, with 10 bases remaining between them. The germline V gene has CDR1 LGHDT and CDR2 YNNKEL (reference sequence). The CDR3 totals 12 residues. CDR3 protein: CASSQSTRGYTF. CDR3 in DNA: TGTGCCAGCAGCCAGAGTACGCGCGGCTACACCTTC.

CDR3 nucleotide sequence: TGTGCCAGCAGTCGACAGTCCTACGAGCAGTACTTC. This codes for CASSRQSYEQYF. The rearrangement links TRBV2 to TRBJ2-7; TRBD1 is a possible D gene (5 bases). V gave up 5 bases and J gave up 1 base, with 6 bases separating them. The CDR3 runs to 12 residues. Germline V lookup: CDR1 SNHLY, CDR2 FYNNEI.

The rearrangement joins TRBV12-3 or TRBV12-4 to TRBJ2-7; no clear D. The germline V and J ends were trimmed by 7 bases and 7 bases, with 17 bases remaining between them. The CDR3 has 13 amino acids. The CDR3 DNA reads TGTGCCAGCACCTCGCACCGGGTTGGGGAGCAGTACTTC. Its protein is CASTSHRVGEQYF.

V usage is TRBV5-1 and J usage is TRBJ1-2; no reliable D call. Germline-derived CDR1 and CDR2 are SGHRS and YFSETQ. V was cut by 0 bases and J by 1 base, with 7 bases left in between. The CDR3 covers 14 residues. The CDR3 is CASSLVADNYGYTF. CDR3 DNA sequence: TGCGCCAGCAGCTTGGTGGCAGATAACTATGGCTACACCTTC.

This clone was picked up many times. The chain has TRBV7-3 and TRBJ2-3; 11 positions agree with TRBD2. Unmatched junction bases numbered 6, after V lost 6 bases and J lost 4 bases. Germline V gives CDR1 SGHTA, CDR2 FQGTGA. CDR3 length equals 15 residues. CDR3 in amino acids: CASRPTSGRSDTQYF. CDR3 sequence (DNA): TGTGCCAGCAGGCCTACTAGCGGGAGATCAGATACGCAGTATTTT.

The gene calls are TRBV2 and TRBJ1-2; unclear D gene. The V and J ends lost 2 bases and 1 base respectively, with 11 bases between them. Germline CDR1 SNHLY, CDR2 FYNNEI. The CDR3 covers 15 residues. CDR3 region: CASSENPRINYGYTF. Here the CDR3 DNA reads TGTGCCAGCAGTGAAAATCCCAGGATTAACTATGGCTACACCTTC.

The chain employs TRBV6-5 and TRBJ2-2, with TRBD1 as a possible D gene (5 bases). The CDR3 has 15 amino acids. V lost 9 bases and J lost 0, with 14 bases in between. CDR1 is MNHEY and CDR2 is SVGAGI in the germline V gene. CDR3 sequence reads: CASDRGAANTGELFF. CDR3 nucleotides: TGTGCCAGTGACCGTGGGGCAGCGAACACCGGGGAGCTGTTTTTT.

V is TRBV5-5 and J is TRBJ2-1; D is possibly TRBD2 (6 bases). The CDR3 extends over 15 amino acids. The germline CDR1 and CDR2 sequences are SGHKS and YYEKEE (reference sequence). The ends were cut back, 3 bases at V and 3 bases at J, with 13 bases in the middle. CDR3 protein: CASSWGVGGYNEQFF. The CDR3, as DNA: TGTGCCAGCAGCTGGGGCGTCGGGGGCTACAATGAGCAGTTCTTC.

The chain carries TRBV27 and TRBJ2-7, with D unresolved. Germline V CDR1 and CDR2: MNHEY, SMNVEV (reference sequence). The V end lost 2 bases, the J end lost 0 bases, and 5 bases lay between the germline ends. The CDR3 length is 13 residues. This CDR3 is CASSLGISYEQYF. The CDR3 nucleotides read TGTGCCAGCAGTTTAGGCATCTCCTACGAGCAGTACTTC.

The chain uses TRBV7-2 and TRBJ2-3; TRBD2 matches 11 bases. The CDR3 spans 15 residues. The V gene's germline CDR1 is SGHTA and CDR2 FQGNSA. V was pared by 4 bases and J by 6 bases, with 6 bases of the junction left unmatched. DNA for the CDR3: TGTGCCAGCAGCTCACTAGCGGGAGTAGCTGATACGCAGTATTTT. It translates to CASSSLAGVADTQYF. The entire variable domain, with the rest obtained from reference TRBV7-2 and TRBJ2-3, is as follows: GAGVSQSPSNKVTEKGKDVELRCDPISGHTALYWYRQSLGQGLEFLIYFQGNSAPDKSGLPSDRFSAERTGGSVSTLTIQRTQQEDSAVYLCASSSLAGVADTQYFGPGTRLTVL.

The chain couples TRBV6-5 to TRBJ1-5; D is unclear. The CDR3 sequence is 15 residues long. V was trimmed by 7 bases and J by 1 base, leaving 14 bases between them. Germline lookup yields CDR1 MNHEY and CDR2 SVGAGI. CDR3 sequence (DNA): TGTGCCAGCACGAGACAATCGGGGAGCAATCAGCCCCAGCATTTT. Its protein product is CASTRQSGSNQPQHF.

The rearrangement joins TRBV5-4 to TRBJ1-1, with D hard to call. The CDR3 contains 14 residues. Germline CDR1 and CDR2: SGHNT and YYREEE (reference sequence). The V end lost 3 bases, the J end lost 1 base, and 10 bases lay between the germline ends. In nucleotides, the CDR3 is TGTGCCAGCAGCTCCGGACGGGGGAACACTGAAGCTTTCTTT. This codes for CASSSGRGNTEAFF.

This clone appeared once. J is TRBJ1-2 and V is TRBV7-8; D is perhaps TRBD1 (6 bases). V was clipped by 0 bases and J by 0 bases, with 11 bases between them. The CDR3 loop spans 16 amino acids. Germline-derived CDR1 and CDR2 are SGHVS and FQNEAQ. CDR3 DNA: TGTGCCAGCAGCTTAGCGCCAACAGGGTCTAACTATGGCTACACCTTC. As protein: CASSLAPTGSNYGYTF.

This rearrangement joins TRBV15 to TRBJ2-4, with 16 bases identical to TRBD2. Germline-derived CDR1 and CDR2 are LNHNV and YYDKDF (reference sequence). V was pared by 5 bases and J by 0 bases, with 13 bases of the junction left unmatched. CDR3 length equals 21 residues. The CDR3, as DNA: TGTGCCACCAGCCCGAATTACCCGGGACTAGCGGGAGGGAGAGCCAAAAACATTCAGTACTTC. Protein product: CATSPNYPGLAGGRAKNIQYF.

This CDR3 reads CASNQGPYNEQFF. As DNA, the CDR3 is TGTGCCAGTAACCAGGGGCCGTACAATGAGCAGTTCTTC. This rearrangement joins TRBV19 to TRBJ2-1, with D possibly matching TRBD1 (6 bases). Germline CDR1 and CDR2: LNHDA and SQIVND (reference sequence). Deletions cut 7 bases from V and 4 bases from J, with 11 bases between. This CDR3 comprises 13 residues.

The V and J genes are TRBV19 and TRBJ2-3; the match to TRBD2 covers 11 bases. The ends lost 8 bases at V and 0 bases at J; junction bases unmatched: 22. Germline CDR1 reads LNHDA; CDR2 reads SQIVND (reference sequence). The CDR3 contains 21 residues. CDR3 DNA sequence: TGTGCCAGTCGAAGGACCCTATCCGGGACTAGCGGTCGGGAAAGCACAGATACGCAGTATTTT. Translation gives CASRRTLSGTSGRESTDTQYF.

V usage is TRBV7-9 and J usage is TRBJ1-2, with 10 positions matching TRBD1. The CDR3 has 13 residues. J gave up 7 bases and V 8 bases, and 7 bases lay outside the gene matches. Germline assignment: CDR1 SEHNR and CDR2 FQNEAQ (reference sequence). The CDR3 bases are TGTGCCAGCGGGACAGGGGCGCGAAGTGGCTACACCTTC. Translation: CASGTGARSGYTF.

V and J are TRBV6-5 and TRBJ2-7, with TRBD1 matching over 8 bases. CDR1 MNHEY and CDR2 SVGAGI come from the germline V gene. V shed 5 bases, J shed 1 base, and the junction held 7 bases outside the gene matches. The CDR3 runs to 15 residues. The CDR3 DNA reads TGTGCCAGCAGTCCTGGACAGGGAAGGTCCTACGAGCAGTACTTC. Its translation: CASSPGQGRSYEQYF.

This chain uses TRBV2 with TRBJ2-3; D is unclear. This CDR3 has 12 amino acids. Germline CDR1 is SNHLY and CDR2 is FYNNEI. V gave up 3 bases and J gave up 4 bases, with 5 bases separating them. CDR3 DNA sequence: TGTGCCAGCAGTGATCGGTCAGATACGCAGTATTTT. This gives the protein CASSDRSDTQYF.

The chain recombines TRBV30 with TRBJ2-1; 9 bases map to TRBD1. Germline CDR1 reads GTSNPN; CDR2 reads SVGIG (reference sequence). This CDR3 comprises 15 residues. The trim removed 3 bases at V and 10 bases at J, leaving 13 bases unmatched. CDR3 coding DNA: TGTGCCTGGAGCAGAACAGGGGGCCACGTAAGGGAGCAGTTCTTC. This gives the protein CAWSRTGGHVREQFF. The full variable domain, with the rest looked up from reference TRBV30 and TRBJ2-1, is SQTIHQWPATLVQPVGSPLSLECTVEGTSNPNLYWYRQAAGRGLQLLFYSVGIGQISSEVPQNLSASRPQDRQFILSSKKLLLSDSGFYLCAWSRTGGHVREQFFGPGTRLTVL.

The rearrangement joins TRBV30 to TRBJ2-4, with 8 bases matching TRBD1. The CDR3 contains 14 residues. From germline, CDR1 is GTSNPN and CDR2 SVGIG (reference sequence). After removal of 2 bases from V and 8 bases from J, the junction contained 8 bases not matched to a gene. For the CDR3, the DNA is TGTGCCTGGAGTCACAGGGGGGTTGAGGACATTCAGTACTTC. This encodes CAWSHRGVEDIQYF.

The rearrangement joins TRBV12-5 to TRBJ2-5; perhaps TRBD1 as D (6 bases). Germline values: CDR1 LGHNT, CDR2 FRNRAP. Between the trimmed V and J ends, which lost 0 bases and 1 base, there was a span of 12 bases. The CDR3 covers 16 residues. The CDR3: CASGLVAGGPQETQYF. As DNA, the CDR3 is TGTGCTAGTGGTTTGGTAGCTGGGGGCCCCCAAGAGACCCAGTACTTC.

This chain connects TRBV7-2 to TRBJ2-7; D is perhaps TRBD2 (5 bases). The CDR3 contains 13 residues. Per germline, CDR1 SGHTA and CDR2 FQGNSA. V was trimmed by 2 bases and J by 2 bases, leaving 7 bases between them. CDR3 DNA: TGTGCCAGCAGCTTATCCGGGGCCTACGAGCAGTACTTC. Protein product: CASSLSGAYEQYF.

J is TRBJ1-1 and V is TRBV7-8, with D possibly TRBD1 on 6 matching bases. Germline CDR1 is SGHVS and CDR2 is FQNEAQ. V lost 4 bases and J lost 2, with 8 bases in between. CDR3 length: 13 residues. In nucleotides, the CDR3 is TGTGCCAGCAGCTCACAGGGAAACACTGAAGCTTTCTTT. The encoded protein is CASSSQGNTEAFF.

The chain employs TRBV21-1 and TRBJ2-1; TRBD2, the table's D call, was not compared with the DNA. TRBV21-1 is tagged as a pseudogene. This CDR3 spans 15 amino acids. CDR3 sequence reads: CASSTRGDSDNEQFF. CDR3 bases: TGTGCCAGCAGCACCCGCGGGGATTCTGACAATGAGCAGTTCTTC.